The entry below gives a single T cell receptor beta chain sequence along with its context. The entry originates in a study of T cells in Graves' hyperthyroidism and ophthalmopathy. CDR1 SGHTA and CDR2 FQGNSA come from the germline V gene. V was pared by 3 bases and J by 3 bases, with 4 bases of the junction left unmatched. The CDR3 is made up of 16 amino acids. The hyperthyroidism was newly diagnosed and had lasted under 2 months; the patients were aged 18 to 65. TCR beta CDR3 sequences were amplified from RNA transcripts. HTBI primers were employed in a first-round RT-PCR of the TCR CDR3. TCRdb ran MiXCR on the multiplex PCR reads and lists one entry per CDR3 protein. The sample holds over 450,000 distinct CDR3 sequences; approximately 15% are singletons and the top ten take around 17%.

V is TRBV7-2 and J is TRBJ2-3, with 12 bases that match TRBD2. Sequencing was carried out using blood. The clonotype comes from a woman aged 18-29 years with Graves' hyperthyroidism. Written as DNA, the CDR3 is TGTGCCAGCAGCTTGACTAGCGGGAGAGTAACAGATACGCAGTATTTT. Amino acids: CASSLTSGRVTDTQYF.